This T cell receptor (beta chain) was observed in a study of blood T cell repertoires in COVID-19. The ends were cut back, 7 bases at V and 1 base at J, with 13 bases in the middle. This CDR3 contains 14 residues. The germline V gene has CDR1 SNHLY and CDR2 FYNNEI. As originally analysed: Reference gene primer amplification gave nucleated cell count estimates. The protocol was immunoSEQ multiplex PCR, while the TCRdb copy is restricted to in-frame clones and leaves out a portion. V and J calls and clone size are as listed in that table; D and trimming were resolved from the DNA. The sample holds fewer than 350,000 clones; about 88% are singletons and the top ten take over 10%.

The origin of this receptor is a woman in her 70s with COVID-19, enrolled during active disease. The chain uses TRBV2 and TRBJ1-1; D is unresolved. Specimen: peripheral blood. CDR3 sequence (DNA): TGTGCCAGCAATATTCTAGCTACGAACACTGAAGCTTTCTTT. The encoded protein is CASNILATNTEAFF.